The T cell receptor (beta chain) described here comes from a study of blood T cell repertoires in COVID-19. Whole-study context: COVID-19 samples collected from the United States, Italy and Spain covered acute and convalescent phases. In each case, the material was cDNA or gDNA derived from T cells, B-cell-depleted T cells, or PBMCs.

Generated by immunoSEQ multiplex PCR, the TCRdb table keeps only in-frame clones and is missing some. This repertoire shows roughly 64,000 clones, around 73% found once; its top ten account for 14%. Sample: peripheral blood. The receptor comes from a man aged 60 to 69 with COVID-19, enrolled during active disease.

DNA for the CDR3: TGTGCCAGCAGTCTTAGGTCGGGTAGCTTGACAGATACGCAGTATTTT. Translation gives CASSLRSGSLTDTQYF. The chain carries TRBV3-1 (or the pseudogene TRBV3-2) and TRBJ2-3; D is unresolved. This CDR3 contains 16 residues. The ends were cut back, 6 bases at V and 3 bases at J, with 19 bases in the middle. CDR1 and CDR2 (germline): LGHDT, YNNKEL (reference sequence).